This T cell receptor (beta chain) was documented in a study of CD8+CD57+ T cells in acquired aplastic anemia. Whole-study context: Healthy donors gave about 10.8 million reads on average for CD4+ cells. Study-level results: Between patients and controls, CD8+ Simpson's diversity did not vary significantly. Approximately 29 was the count of CD8+ CDR3 sequences that patients shared with controls.

Genomic DNA provided the template from which TCR beta VDJ and CDR3 profiles were obtained. Each CDR3 protein is one row after TCRdb ran MiXCR on the reads. The sample lists about 210,000 distinct CDR3 sequences; approximately 57% were seen once. There are 16 residues in the CDR3. In germline, CDR1 is KGHDR, CDR2 SFDVKD. The V gene lost 3 bases and the J gene lost 5 bases, with 18 bases spanning the gap. A word on this clonotype: What it recognizes is unknown.

The sequence was collected from a human donor in good health. Sequenced input: sorted CD4+, CD8+, or CD8+CD57+ T cells (not recorded which) from PBMCs. The chain uses TRBV24-1 and TRBJ2-5; D is undetermined. The CDR3 DNA reads as TGTGCCACCAGTGATAATTCTGGTGCCCGTGGGGAGACCCAGTACTTC. Its protein product is CATSDNSGARGETQYF.